A single T cell receptor beta chain is shown here with its context. Its cognate antigen has yet to be identified. No base qualities exist here, and no much larger clone lies one base off it. This entry is derived from a study of control samples from healthy donors and cancer patients (dated by TCRdb to 2020 to 2022). CDR1 LGHDT and CDR2 YNNKEL are derived from the germline V gene (reference sequence). The CDR3 holds 15 amino acids from the cysteine to the phenylalanine. The kept DNA is CDR3 alone, 45 bases in frame from the first base. V lost 0 bases and J lost 2 bases; the stretch between them is 9 bases long. Receptors were amplified or captured by the immunoSEQ multiplex PCR assay. TCRdb took over this immuneACCESS table, retaining in-frame rearrangements with V and J assigned. Such tables are incomplete; in checked studies, under half of the missing clones stem from an unresolved V gene, and the remainder is unexplained. This sample lists under 100,000 clones; just over 90% were detected once. Of the sample, about 1.5% falls within the top ten clones.

The rearranged segments are TRBV3-1 (or the pseudogene TRBV3-2) and TRBJ2-3, with TRBD2 as a weak D call on 5 bases. This TCR came from a woman aged 25 to 45 in good health. The specimen sequenced was blood. The nucleotide sequence reads TGTGCCAGCAGCCAAGATAGGACTTTCACAGATACGCAGTATTTT. Its coded protein is CASSQDRTFTDTQYF.